This T cell receptor (beta chain) was sequenced during a study of shared clonotypes between healthy human individuals. The healthy adult donors were HIV-negative and reported no recent acute infections or vaccinations. CD4+ cells were split into CD45RA+ naive and CD45RA-negative memory subsets. This CDR3 region has 13 residues. CDR1 KGHSH and CDR2 LQKENI come from the germline V gene. Trimming cost V 3 bases and J 3 bases, with 9 bases left between them. Profiling relied on immunoSEQ multiplex PCR, and the TCRdb table lists in-frame clones only, not all of them. The table lists approximately 1.4 million clones, approximately 98% of them singletons.

Input material: naive CD4+ T cells sorted from blood. Subset specified: CD45RA+ positively selected. This sequence joins TRBV18 and TRBJ2-7, with D perhaps TRBD1 (6 bases). This receptor was obtained from a man under 40 in good health. The CDR3 loop is CASSPGDNYEQYF. CDR3 DNA: TGTGCCAGCTCACCTGGGGACAACTACGAGCAGTACTTC.